One sample yielded the 21 T cell receptor beta chains listed below, sequenced in a study of tissue T cells after allogeneic stem cell transplantation. Generated by immunoSEQ multiplex PCR, the TCRdb table keeps only in-frame clones and is missing some. The repertoire has 45,000 to 50,000 clones, 73% of them found once; the top ten carry about 0.7%. The source material was sorted cells pooled from one or two spleens. Source of these receptors: a pool of C57BL/6 mice in good health.

Notes on this clone: The gene names given are mouse names. The read ends 1 residue early relative to the CDR3; the germline J gene fills the gap. This rearrangement joins TRBV4 to TRBJ2-5, with TRBD2 matching over 8 bases. The CDR3 has 13 residues. Trimming removed 4 bases from V and 6 bases from J; junction bases left unmatched: 3. Germline V gene lookup returns CDR1 LGHDT and CDR2 YNNKQL (reference sequence). Incomplete CDR3 DNA: TGTGCCAGCAGCTGGAGACTGGGGGACACCCAGTAC. Translated, it gives CASSWRLGDTQY. From start to end, the CDR3 is CASSWRLGDTQYF.

Note on this clone: Germline and genes: mouse. The CDR3 bases that were read are TGTGCCAGCAGAGACTGGGGGGGCACCGGGCAGCTCTAC. Its translation is CASRDWGGTGQLY. In full, the CDR3 is CASRDWGGTGQLYF. The chain employs TRBV19 and TRBJ2-2, with 11 bases fitting TRBD2. The missing CDR3 end, 1 residue past where the read stops, is filled in from the germline J gene. The CDR3 runs to 14 residues. Per germline, CDR1 FNHDT and CDR2 SITEND (reference sequence). J was trimmed by 4 bases and V by 5 bases; bases with no gene match: 1.

This clone appeared a single time. Gene names follow the mouse nomenclature. The CDR3 end is not reached by the read, which stops 1 residue before it; the germline J gene fills it in. The gene calls are TRBV1 and TRBJ2-1, with D perhaps TRBD1 (6 bases). V lost 0 bases and J lost 1, with 7 bases in between. The CDR3 runs to 15 residues. From germline, CDR1 is NSQYPW and CDR2 LRSPGD (reference sequence). The part of the CDR3 DNA that was read is TGCACCTGCAGTGCAGAAGGACAGAACTATGCTGAGCAGTTC. It translates to CTCSAEGQNYAEQF. The complete CDR3 protein is CTCSAEGQNYAEQFF.

Details on this clone: Gene names and germline refer to mouse. The read ends 1 residue early relative to the CDR3; the germline J gene fills the gap. This rearrangement joins TRBV19 to TRBJ2-3; unclear D gene. The CDR3 totals 12 residues. Between the trimmed V and J ends, which lost 5 bases and 0 bases, there was a span of 4 bases. Germline V gives CDR1 FNHDT, CDR2 SITEND (reference sequence). The sequenced part of the CDR3 DNA is TGTGCCAGCAGAACTAGTGCAGAAACGCTGTAT. As protein: CASRTSAETLY. The full CDR3 sequence reads CASRTSAETLYF. Full variable domain (outside the CDR3, taken from reference TRBV19 and TRBJ2-3): GGIITQTPKFLIGQEGQKLTLKCQQNFNHDTMYWYRQDSGKGLRLIYYSITENDLQKGDLSEGYDASREKKSSFSLTVTSAQKNEMAVFLCASRTSAETLYFGSGTRLTVL.

Details on this clone: Germline and genes here are mouse. The read ends 1 residue early relative to the CDR3; the germline J gene fills the gap. This chain connects TRBV13-2 to TRBJ2-7, with TRBD1 as a possible D gene (6 bases). Deletions cut 5 bases from V and 6 bases from J, with 12 bases between. The CDR3 sequence is 12 residues long. CDR1 and CDR2 (germline): NNHNN, SYGAGS (reference sequence). The sequenced part of the CDR3 DNA is TGTGCCAGCGGGGGAGGGGGTGGTGAACAGTAC. Translation gives CASGGGGGEQY. The CDR3 reads in full as CASGGGGGEQYF.

There are a few counts of this clone. Genes and germline are mouse. With the read ending 1 residue before the CDR3 end, the germline J gene is used to fill in that end. The V gene is TRBV12-2, the J gene TRBJ2-5; the D gene is possibly TRBD1 (7 bases). Germline-derived CDR1 and CDR2 are SGHLS and HYDKME. Trimming removed 0 bases at V and 9 bases at J, with 9 bases between. The CDR3 loop spans 12 amino acids. The CDR3: CASSLEGATQYF. CDR3 DNA, as far as it was read: TGTGCCAGCTCTCTCGAGGGGGCGACCCAGTAC.

With regard to this clone: Gene names denote mouse genes. From the germline J gene comes the end of the CDR3, since the read stops 1 residue before it. The J gene is TRBJ2-3, the V gene TRBV13-3; D not resolved. The germline V and J ends were trimmed by 0 bases and 4 bases, with 0 bases remaining between them. The germline V gene has CDR1 NNHDY and CDR2 SYVADS. This CDR3 comprises 11 residues. The CDR3 DNA, read in part, is TGTGCCAGCAGTGATGCAGAAACGCTGTAT. Translation gives CASSDAETLY. The full-length CDR3 reads as CASSDAETLYF.

Turning to this clone: Genes and germline are mouse. The read finishes 1 residue shy of the CDR3 end, and the germline J gene is used to complete it. V and J are TRBV3 and TRBJ1-4; perhaps TRBD1 as D (5 bases). Trimming left V 3 bases short and J 3 bases short, with 8 bases between. The V gene's germline CDR1 is SNHLY and CDR2 FYNGKV (reference sequence). The CDR3 extends over 14 amino acids. CDR3 bases read: TGTGCCAGCAGCTTGAGGGGTACCAACGAAAGATTATTT. It yields the protein CASSLRGTNERLF. The entire CDR3 is CASSLRGTNERLFF.

Remarks on this clone: The germline and genes are mouse ones. The read stops 1 residue short of the end of the CDR3; the missing end is completed from the germline J gene. This chain connects TRBV5 to TRBJ2-1; D is possibly TRBD1 (6 bases). V was pared by 0 bases and J by 5 bases, with 11 bases between. The CDR3 length is 15 residues. Germline lookup yields CDR1 LGHNA and CDR2 YNLKQL (reference sequence). CDR3 sequence reads: CASSQDPGQNAEQFF. The CDR3 DNA, read in part, is TGTGCCAGCAGCCAAGACCCGGGACAAAATGCTGAGCAGTTC.

This clone appeared a few times. The listed genes are named as in mouse. The missing CDR3 end, 1 residue past where the read stops, is filled in from the germline J gene. The same CDR3 also results from other DNA sequences found in this sample. The rearrangement joins TRBV12-1 to TRBJ2-1; the D is unclear. CDR3 length: 12 amino acids. Germline lookup yields CDR1 SGHSN and CDR2 HYEKVE. The V gene lost 4 bases and the J gene lost 1 base, with 4 bases spanning the gap. The CDR3 here is CASSLNYAEQFF. CDR3 DNA, as far as it was read: TGTGCCAGCTCCCTGAACTATGCTGAGCAGTTC.

In the case of this clone: Genes and germline are mouse. The read is 1 residue too short to cover the CDR3 end, so that end is filled in from the germline J gene. The chain uses TRBV19 and TRBJ1-3; possibly TRBD1 for D (5 bases). The CDR3 covers 16 residues. Germline CDR1 FNHDT, CDR2 SITEND (reference sequence). Trimming took 4 bases from V and 0 from J, leaving 14 bases between them. CDR3 sequence: CASSPTGYHSGNTLYF. The CDR3 DNA, read in part, is TGTGCCAGCAGTCCCACAGGATACCATTCTGGAAATACGCTCTAT.

In regard to this clone: Genes here carry mouse names. The sequenced fragment ends 1 residue before the CDR3 boundary, so the rest is inferred from the germline J gene. The rearrangement joins TRBV16 to TRBJ2-7; D unresolved. This CDR3 comprises 11 residues. The V gene's germline CDR1 is SGHSA and CDR2 FRNQAP. Trimming removed 1 base from V and 6 bases from J, with 4 bases in between. The sequenced CDR3 bases are TGTGCAAGCAGCTTAGGGGTTGAACAGTAC. Protein: CASSLGVEQY. The entire CDR3 protein is CASSLGVEQYF. The variable domain in full, completed from reference TRBV16 and TRBJ2-7, reads NAGVIQTPRHKVTGKGQEATLWCEPISGHSAVFWYRQTIVQGLEFLTYFRNQAPIDDSGMPKERFSAQMPNQSHSTLKIQSTQPQDSAVYLCASSLGVEQYFGPGTRLTVL.

On this clone itself: Mouse germline and gene names are used. The observed sequence ends 1 residue before the CDR3 terminus, with the missing tail filled in from the germline J gene. Other DNA variants within this sample encode the same CDR3. The chain combines TRBV19 with TRBJ2-7; D is perhaps TRBD1 (5 bases). Trimming stripped 5 bases from V and 0 bases from J, with 9 bases between. Germline-derived CDR1 and CDR2 are FNHDT and SITEND (reference sequence). There are 13 residues in the CDR3. This chain's CDR3 is CASRDRSSYEQYF. The sequenced part of the CDR3 DNA is TGTGCCAGCAGAGACAGAAGCTCCTATGAACAGTAC.

In regard to this clone: Mouse gene names and germline throughout. Read sequence stops 1 residue before the CDR3 end, and the germline J gene provides the missing end. The rearrangement uses TRBV1 and TRBJ2-3; 9 nucleotides agree with TRBD2. The CDR3 sequence is 16 residues long. V lost 0 bases and J lost 0; bases outside the gene matches: 1. From germline, CDR1 is NSQYPW and CDR2 LRSPGD (reference sequence). The covered CDR3 bases are TGCACCTGCAGTGCAGATGGGGGGGCTAGTGCAGAAACGCTGTAT. Protein product: CTCSADGGASAETLY. The whole CDR3 reads CTCSADGGASAETLYF.

Comment on this clone: Gene names denote mouse genes. The sequenced fragment ends 1 residue before the CDR3 boundary, so the rest is inferred from the germline J gene. The J gene is TRBJ2-7, the V gene TRBV12-2, with 12 bases that match TRBD2. Germline CDR1 SGHLS, CDR2 HYDKME. Unmatched junction bases numbered 3, after V lost 1 base and J lost 6 bases. This CDR3 contains 14 residues. The part of the CDR3 DNA that was read is TGTGCCAGCTCTCTGACTGGGGGGGCGATTGAACAGTAC. This codes for CASSLTGGAIEQY. The full CDR3 protein reads CASSLTGGAIEQYF.

Turning to this clone: Gene names are the mouse ones. The covered CDR3 bases are TGTGCTAGCAGTAGAGATGAGAAGGACTGGGGGGGCGGCTATGCTGAGCAGTTC. As protein: CASSRDEKDWGGGYAEQF. The full CDR3 sequence reads CASSRDEKDWGGGYAEQFF. This chain uses TRBV17 with TRBJ2-1, with TRBD2 matching 13 bases. The DNA ends 1 residue before the CDR3 does, and the rest of the CDR3 is filled in from the germline J gene. This CDR3 comprises 19 residues. CDR1 MNHDT and CDR2 YYDKIL come from the germline V gene. The V segment lost 0 bases and the J segment 3 bases; nucleotides outside the gene matches: 8.

A note on this clone: The genes are named according to mouse. Read sequence stops 1 residue before the CDR3 end, and the germline J gene provides the missing end. The chain recombines TRBV16 with TRBJ2-1; D might be TRBD2 (6 bases). The CDR3 is 14 residues long. Per germline, CDR1 SGHSA and CDR2 FRNQAP. Trimming took 4 bases from V and 2 from J, leaving 9 bases between them. CDR3 sequence: CASSSGTYYAEQFF. Partial CDR3 DNA: TGTGCAAGCAGCTCCGGGACTTACTATGCTGAGCAGTTC.

As for this clone: Gene names and germline refer to mouse. The read halts 1 residue ahead of the CDR3 end, with the missing end drawn from the germline J gene. The rearrangement uses TRBV29 and TRBJ2-1, with D perhaps TRBD1 (6 bases). Trimming left V 6 bases short and J 1 base short, with 10 bases between. Germline CDR1 MSHET, CDR2 SYDVDS. The CDR3 has 14 amino acids. The CDR3 protein is CASRTGRNYAEQFF. The sequenced part of the CDR3 DNA is TGTGCTAGCAGAACAGGGCGGAACTATGCTGAGCAGTTC.

In the case of this clone: Germline and genes here are mouse. The read comes to an end 1 residue before the CDR3 does, leaving the germline J gene to fill in the end. The V and J genes are TRBV19 and TRBJ1-3, with a weak D call TRBD1 (5 bases). The CDR3 extends over 14 amino acids. Germline CDR1 FNHDT, CDR2 SITEND (reference sequence). The V end lost 1 base, the J end lost 4 bases, and 9 bases lay between the germline ends. CDR3 bases read: TGTGCCAGCAGTATAAGAGGGGAGGGAAATACGCTCTAT. It encodes CASSIRGEGNTLY. The full CDR3 sequence reads CASSIRGEGNTLYF.

A remark on this clone: All gene names here are mouse names. The read gets to within 1 residue of the CDR3 end, and the germline J gene fills in the rest. This chain joins TRBV13-3 and TRBJ2-3; D call uncertain. The V and J ends lost 6 bases and 0 bases respectively, with 8 bases between them. Germline assignment: CDR1 NNHDY and CDR2 SYVADS. The CDR3 consists of 13 residues. The covered CDR3 bases are TGTGCCAGCAAGGCAGGTAGTGCAGAAACGCTGTAT. Translating gives CASKAGSAETLY. The entire CDR3 protein is CASKAGSAETLYF.

Points on this clone: Gene names are mouse gene names. The read falls 1 residue short of the CDR3 end, and the missing part is taken from the germline J gene. The rearrangement uses TRBV3 and TRBJ1-2; D call uncertain. CDR1 is SNHLY and CDR2 is FYNGKV in the germline V gene (reference sequence). Trimming cost V 6 bases and J 0 bases, with 8 bases left between them. The CDR3 loop spans 13 amino acids. Incomplete CDR3 DNA: TGTGCCAGCAGTCACACAACAAACTCCGACTACACC. Its translation: CASSHTTNSDYT. The complete CDR3 protein is CASSHTTNSDYTF.